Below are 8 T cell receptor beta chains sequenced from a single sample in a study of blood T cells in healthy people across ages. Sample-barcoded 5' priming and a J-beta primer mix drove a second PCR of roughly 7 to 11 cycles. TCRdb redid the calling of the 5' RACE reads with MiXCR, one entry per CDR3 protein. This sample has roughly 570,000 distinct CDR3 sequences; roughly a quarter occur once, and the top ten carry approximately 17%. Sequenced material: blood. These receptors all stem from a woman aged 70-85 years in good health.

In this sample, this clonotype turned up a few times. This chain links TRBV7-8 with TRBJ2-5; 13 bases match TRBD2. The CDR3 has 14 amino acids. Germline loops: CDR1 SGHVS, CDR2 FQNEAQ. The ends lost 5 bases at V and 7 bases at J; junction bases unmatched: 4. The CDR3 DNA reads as TGTGCCAGCAGCCGGACTAGCGGGGGTGTGACCCAGTACTTC. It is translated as CASSRTSGGVTQYF. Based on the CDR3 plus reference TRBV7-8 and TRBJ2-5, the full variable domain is GAGVSQSPRYKVAKRGQDVALRCDPISGHVSLFWYQQALGQGPEFLTYFQNEAQLDKSGLPSDRFFAERPEGSVSTLKIQRTQQEDSAVYLCASSRTSGGVTQYFGPGTRLLVL.

The CDR3 bases are TGTGCCAGCTCACCACCTCAGGGGCCTGAAGCTTTCTTT. Translated: CASSPPQGPEAFF. V usage is TRBV18 and J usage is TRBJ1-1, with D tentatively TRBD1 (6 bases). Trimming removed 0 bases at V and 6 bases at J, with 8 bases between. Germline V CDR1 and CDR2: KGHSH, LQKENI. The CDR3 sequence is 13 residues long.

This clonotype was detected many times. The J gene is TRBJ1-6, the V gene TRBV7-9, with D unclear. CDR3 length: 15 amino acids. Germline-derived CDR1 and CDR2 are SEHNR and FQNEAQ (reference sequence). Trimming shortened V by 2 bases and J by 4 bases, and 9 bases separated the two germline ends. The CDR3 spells CASSLYGEYNSPLHF. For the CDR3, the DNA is TGTGCCAGCAGCTTATATGGGGAATATAATTCACCCCTCCACTTT.

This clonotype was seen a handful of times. CDR3 nucleotides: TGTGCCAGCAGTTACGGGGTTGGAACCTACGAGCAGTACTTC. Protein: CASSYGVGTYEQYF. The rearrangement joins TRBV12-3 or TRBV12-4 to TRBJ2-5, with D perhaps TRBD2 (5 bases). Gene TRBJ2-7 matches the end of the DNA better, so the J call may be wrong. The CDR3 length is 14 residues.

The CDR3 DNA follows: TGTGCCAGCAGCGCCAACCCGACAGGGAACCCGAGGGCTTTCTTT. This codes for CASSANPTGNPRAFF. V is TRBV5-5 and J is TRBJ1-1; 7 nucleotides agree with TRBD1. This CDR3 spans 15 amino acids. Germline assignment: CDR1 SGHKS and CDR2 YYEKEE (reference sequence). Trimming at V came to 4 bases and at J to 11 bases, leaving 17 bases not matched to a gene.

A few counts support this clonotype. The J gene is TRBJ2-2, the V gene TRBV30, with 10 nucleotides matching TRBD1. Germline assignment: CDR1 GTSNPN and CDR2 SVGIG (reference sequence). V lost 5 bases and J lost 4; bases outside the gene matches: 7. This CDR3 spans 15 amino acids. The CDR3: CAWARTGGATGELFF. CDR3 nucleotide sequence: TGTGCCTGGGCGAGGACAGGGGGGGCCACCGGGGAGCTGTTTTTT. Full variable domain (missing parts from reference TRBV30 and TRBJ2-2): SQTIHQWPATLVQPVGSPLSLECTVEGTSNPNLYWYRQAAGRGLQLLFYSVGIGQISSEVPQNLSASRPQDRQFILSSKKLLLSDSGFYLCAWARTGGATGELFFGEGSRLTVL.

The CDR3 DNA reads TGCAGTGCTAGAGTGGCCGGGTCAAGCTCCTATAATTCACCCCTCCACTTT. It is translated as CSARVAGSSSYNSPLHF. The V call is TRBV20-1, the J call TRBJ1-6; D gene uncertain. There are 17 residues in the CDR3. Germline assignment: CDR1 DFQATT and CDR2 SNEGSKA (reference sequence). The V and J ends lost 1 base and 0 bases respectively, with 13 bases between them.

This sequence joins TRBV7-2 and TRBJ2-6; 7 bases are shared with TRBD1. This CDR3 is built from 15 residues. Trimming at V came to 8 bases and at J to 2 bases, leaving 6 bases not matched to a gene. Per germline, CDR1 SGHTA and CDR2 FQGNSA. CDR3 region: CASRQGFAGANVLTF. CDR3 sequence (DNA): TGTGCCAGCCGACAGGGATTCGCTGGGGCCAACGTCCTGACTTTC.